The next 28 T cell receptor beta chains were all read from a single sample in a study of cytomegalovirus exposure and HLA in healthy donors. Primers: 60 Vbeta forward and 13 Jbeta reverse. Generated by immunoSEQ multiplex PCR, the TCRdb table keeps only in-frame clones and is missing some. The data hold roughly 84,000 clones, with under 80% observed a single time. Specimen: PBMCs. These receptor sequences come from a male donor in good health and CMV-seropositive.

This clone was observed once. CDR3 in DNA: TGCGCCAGCAGCCCGCAATCGGAGGGAAACACCATATATTTT. Amino acids: CASSPQSEGNTIYF. The chain has TRBV5-1 and TRBJ1-3; D gene uncertain. V was shortened by 4 bases and J by 4 bases, with 12 bases between the two germline ends. This CDR3 region has 14 residues. Germline loops: CDR1 SGHRS, CDR2 YFSETQ.

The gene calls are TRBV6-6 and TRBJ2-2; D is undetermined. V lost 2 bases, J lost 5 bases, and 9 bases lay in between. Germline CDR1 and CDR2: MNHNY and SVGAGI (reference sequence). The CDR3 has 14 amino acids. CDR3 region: CASSYPTGTGELFF. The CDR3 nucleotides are TGTGCCAGCAGTTACCCCACGGGTACCGGGGAGCTGTTTTTT.

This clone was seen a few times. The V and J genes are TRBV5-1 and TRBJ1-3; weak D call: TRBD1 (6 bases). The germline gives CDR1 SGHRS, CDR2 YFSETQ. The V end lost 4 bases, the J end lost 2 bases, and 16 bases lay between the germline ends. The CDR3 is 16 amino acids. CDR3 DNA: TGCGCCAGCAGCCCGCAACTGACAGGACCTGGAAACACCATATATTTT. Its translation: CASSPQLTGPGNTIYF.

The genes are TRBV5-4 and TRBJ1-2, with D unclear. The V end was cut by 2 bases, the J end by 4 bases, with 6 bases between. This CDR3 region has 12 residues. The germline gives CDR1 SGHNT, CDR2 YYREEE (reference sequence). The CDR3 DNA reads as TGTGCCAGCAGCTTCCCCGGCTATGGCTACACCTTC. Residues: CASSFPGYGYTF.

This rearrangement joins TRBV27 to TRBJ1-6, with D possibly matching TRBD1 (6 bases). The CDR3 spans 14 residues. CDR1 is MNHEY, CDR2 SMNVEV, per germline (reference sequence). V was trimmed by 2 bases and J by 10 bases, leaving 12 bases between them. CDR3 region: CASSLDTGYSPLHF. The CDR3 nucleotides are TGTGCCAGCAGTTTAGATACAGGGTACTCACCCCTCCACTTT.

Here the CDR3 reads CASSEGLAENNEQFF. CDR3 nucleotides: TGTGCCAGCAGTGAGGGACTAGCGGAAAACAATGAGCAGTTCTTC. The J gene is TRBJ2-1, the V gene TRBV6-4; 11 positions match TRBD2. V lost 3 bases and J lost 5; bases outside the gene matches: 3. Germline CDR1 MRHNA, CDR2 SNTAGT. This CDR3 is built from 15 residues.

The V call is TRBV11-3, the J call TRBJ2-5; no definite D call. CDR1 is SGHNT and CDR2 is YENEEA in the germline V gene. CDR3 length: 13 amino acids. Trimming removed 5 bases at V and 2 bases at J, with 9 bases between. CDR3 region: CASSRSEQETQYF. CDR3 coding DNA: TGTGCCAGCAGCCGGAGTGAACAAGAGACCCAGTACTTC.

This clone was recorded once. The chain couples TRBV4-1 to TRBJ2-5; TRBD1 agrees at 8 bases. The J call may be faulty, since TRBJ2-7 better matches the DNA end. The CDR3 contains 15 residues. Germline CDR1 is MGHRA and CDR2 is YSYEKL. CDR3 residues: CASSLPGTGSYEQYF. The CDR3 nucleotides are TGCGCCAGCAGCCTTCCCGGGACAGGCTCCTACGAGCAGTACTTC.

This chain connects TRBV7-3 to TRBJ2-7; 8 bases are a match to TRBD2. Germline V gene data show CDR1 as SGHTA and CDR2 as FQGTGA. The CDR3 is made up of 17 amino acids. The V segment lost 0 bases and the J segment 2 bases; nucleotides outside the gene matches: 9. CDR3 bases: TGTGCCAGCAGCTTAACACCCACCGGGACTAGGACCTACGAGCAGTACTTC. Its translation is CASSLTPTGTRTYEQYF. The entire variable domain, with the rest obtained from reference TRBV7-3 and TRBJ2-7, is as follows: GAGVSQTPSNKVTEKGKYVELRCDPISGHTALYWYRQSLGQGPEFLIYFQGTGAADDSGLPNDRFFAVRPEGSVSTLKIQRTERGDSAVYLCASSLTPTGTRTYEQYFGPGTRLTVT.

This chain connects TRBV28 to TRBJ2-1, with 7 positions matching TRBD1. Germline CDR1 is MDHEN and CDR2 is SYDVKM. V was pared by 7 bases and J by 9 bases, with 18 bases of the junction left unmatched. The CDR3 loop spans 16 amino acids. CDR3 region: CASNPPGAGGVTEQFF. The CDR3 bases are TGTGCCAGCAACCCCCCAGGGGCAGGGGGTGTTACTGAGCAGTTCTTC.

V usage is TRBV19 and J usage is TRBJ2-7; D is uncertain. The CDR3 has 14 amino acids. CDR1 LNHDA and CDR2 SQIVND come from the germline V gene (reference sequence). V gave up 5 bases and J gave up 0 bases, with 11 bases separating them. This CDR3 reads CASSLGVSSYEQYF. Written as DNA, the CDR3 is TGTGCCAGTAGTCTCGGTGTTAGCTCCTACGAGCAGTACTTC.

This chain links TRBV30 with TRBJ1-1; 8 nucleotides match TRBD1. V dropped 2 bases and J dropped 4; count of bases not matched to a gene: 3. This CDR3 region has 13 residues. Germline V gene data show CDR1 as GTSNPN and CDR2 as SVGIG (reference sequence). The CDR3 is CAWSSTGGTEAFF. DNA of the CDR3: TGTGCCTGGAGTTCAACAGGGGGCACTGAAGCTTTCTTT. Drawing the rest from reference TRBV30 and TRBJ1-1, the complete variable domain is SQTIHQWPATLVQPVGSPLSLECTVEGTSNPNLYWYRQAAGRGLQLLFYSVGIGQISSEVPQNLSASRPQDRQFILSSKKLLLSDSGFYLCAWSSTGGTEAFFGQGTRLTVV.

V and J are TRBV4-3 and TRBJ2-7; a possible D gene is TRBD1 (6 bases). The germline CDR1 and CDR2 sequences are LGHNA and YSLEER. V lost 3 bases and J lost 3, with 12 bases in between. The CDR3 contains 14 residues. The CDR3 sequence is CASSQGPGHYEQYF. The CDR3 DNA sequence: TGCGCCAGCAGCCAGGGACCGGGACACTACGAGCAGTACTTC.

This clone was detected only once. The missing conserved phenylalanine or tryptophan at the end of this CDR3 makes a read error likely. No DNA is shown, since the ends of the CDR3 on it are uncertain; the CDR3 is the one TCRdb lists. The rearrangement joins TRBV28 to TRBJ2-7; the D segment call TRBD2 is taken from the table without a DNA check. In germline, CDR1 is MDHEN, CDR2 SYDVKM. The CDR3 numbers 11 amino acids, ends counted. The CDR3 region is CASSLGGGPPK.

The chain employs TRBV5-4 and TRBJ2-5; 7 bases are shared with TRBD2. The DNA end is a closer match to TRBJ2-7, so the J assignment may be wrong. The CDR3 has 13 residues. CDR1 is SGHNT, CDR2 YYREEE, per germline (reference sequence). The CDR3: CASSAGVYYEQYF. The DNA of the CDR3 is TGTGCCAGCAGCGCGGGGGTTTACTACGAGCAGTACTTC.

This chain's CDR3 is CASSTRTEAFF. The CDR3 nucleotides are TGTGCCAGCAGCACGAGGACTGAAGCTTTCTTT. The chain couples TRBV11-2 to TRBJ1-1; D remains unclear. The CDR3 is 11 amino acids. Trimming took off 5 bases at V and 5 bases at J, with 6 bases between the two ends. Germline loops: CDR1 SGHAT, CDR2 FQNNGV.

CDR3 protein: CASSLDQGGYGYTF. The CDR3 nucleotides read TGCGCCAGCAGCTTGGACCAGGGCGGCTATGGCTACACCTTC. The V call is TRBV5-1, the J call TRBJ1-2, with D possibly TRBD1 on 5 matching bases. Trimming removed 0 bases at V and 4 bases at J, with 10 bases between. The CDR3 has 14 amino acids. Per germline, CDR1 SGHRS and CDR2 YFSETQ.

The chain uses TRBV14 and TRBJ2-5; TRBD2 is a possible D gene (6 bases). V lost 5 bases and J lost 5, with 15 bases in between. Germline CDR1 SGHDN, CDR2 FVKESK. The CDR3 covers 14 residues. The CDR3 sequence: CASSGWGEVETQYF. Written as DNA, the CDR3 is TGTGCCAGCAGCGGCTGGGGGGAAGTGGAGACCCAGTACTTC.

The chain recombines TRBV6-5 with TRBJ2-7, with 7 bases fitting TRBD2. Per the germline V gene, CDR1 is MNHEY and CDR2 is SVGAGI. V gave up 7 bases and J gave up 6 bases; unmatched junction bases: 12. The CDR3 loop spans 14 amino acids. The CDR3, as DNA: TGTGCCAGCACTCCGCGGGGTTCTAGCGGCGAGCAGTACTTC. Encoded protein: CASTPRGSSGEQYF.

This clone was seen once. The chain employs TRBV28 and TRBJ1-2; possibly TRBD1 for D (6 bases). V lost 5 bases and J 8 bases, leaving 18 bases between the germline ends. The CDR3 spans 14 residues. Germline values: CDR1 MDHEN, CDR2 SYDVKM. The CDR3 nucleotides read TGTGCCAGCAGTCCACAGGGCCCCCTCGGGGGCTACACCTTC. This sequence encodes CASSPQGPLGGYTF.

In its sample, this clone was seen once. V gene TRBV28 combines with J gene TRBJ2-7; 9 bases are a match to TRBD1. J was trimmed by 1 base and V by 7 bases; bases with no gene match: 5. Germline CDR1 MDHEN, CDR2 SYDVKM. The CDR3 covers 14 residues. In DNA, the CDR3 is TGTGCCAGCAAGGAGGGACAGGGTTCCTACGAGCAGTACTTC. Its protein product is CASKEGQGSYEQYF.

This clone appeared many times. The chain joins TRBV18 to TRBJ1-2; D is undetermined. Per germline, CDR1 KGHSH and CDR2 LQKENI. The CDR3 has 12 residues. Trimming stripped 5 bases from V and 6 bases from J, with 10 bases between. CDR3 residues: CASSRTGDGYTF. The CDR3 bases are TGTGCCAGCTCAAGGACGGGAGATGGCTACACCTTC. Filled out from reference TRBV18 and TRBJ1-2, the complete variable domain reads NAGVMQNPRHLVRRRGQEARLRCSPMKGHSHVYWYRQLPEEGLKFMVYLQKENIIDESGMPKERFSAEFPKEGPSILRIQQVVRGDSAAYFCASSRTGDGYTFGSGTRLTVV.

The CDR3 reads CASSASGGRGNQPQHF. The CDR3 DNA sequence: TGTGCCAGCAGTGCTTCAGGGGGCAGGGGCAATCAGCCCCAGCATTTT. The chain recombines TRBV25-1 with TRBJ1-5; the match to TRBD1 covers 8 bases. The CDR3 is 16 residues long. The germline V gene encodes CDR1 MGHDK and CDR2 SYGVNS. V lost 4 bases, J lost 2 bases, and 7 bases stayed unmatched.

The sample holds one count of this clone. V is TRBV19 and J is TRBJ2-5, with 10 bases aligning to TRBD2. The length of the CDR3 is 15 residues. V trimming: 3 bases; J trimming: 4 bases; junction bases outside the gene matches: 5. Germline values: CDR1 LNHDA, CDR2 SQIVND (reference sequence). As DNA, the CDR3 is TGTGCCAGTAGTATTACTAGCGGGGTAGGAGAGACCCAGTACTTC. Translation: CASSITSGVGETQYF.

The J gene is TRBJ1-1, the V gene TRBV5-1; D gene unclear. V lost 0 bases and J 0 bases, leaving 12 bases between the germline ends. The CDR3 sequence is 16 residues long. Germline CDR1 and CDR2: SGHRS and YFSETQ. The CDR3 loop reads CASSLVSGSMNTEAFF. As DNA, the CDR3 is TGCGCCAGCAGCTTGGTTTCAGGTTCCATGAACACTGAAGCTTTCTTT.

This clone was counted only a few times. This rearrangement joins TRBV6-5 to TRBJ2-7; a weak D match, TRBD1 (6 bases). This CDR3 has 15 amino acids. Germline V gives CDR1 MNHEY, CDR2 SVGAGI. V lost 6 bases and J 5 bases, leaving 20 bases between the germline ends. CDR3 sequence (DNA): TGTGCCAGCAGCCCAGCCGGGACAAGGGGCCACGAGCAGTACTTC. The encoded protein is CASSPAGTRGHEQYF.

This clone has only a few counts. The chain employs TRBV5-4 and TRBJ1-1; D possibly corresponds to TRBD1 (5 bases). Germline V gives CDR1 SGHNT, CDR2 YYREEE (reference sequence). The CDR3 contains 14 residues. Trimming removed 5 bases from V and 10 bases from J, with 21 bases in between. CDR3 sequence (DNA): TGTGCCAGCAGTTACGATTCGGGGGGTAAAGGAGCTTTCTTT. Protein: CASSYDSGGKGAFF.

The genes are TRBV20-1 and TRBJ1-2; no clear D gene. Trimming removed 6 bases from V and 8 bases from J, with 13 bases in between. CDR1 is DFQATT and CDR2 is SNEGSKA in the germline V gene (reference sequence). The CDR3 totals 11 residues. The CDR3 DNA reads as TGCAGTGCACCTTTGATCCGGGGCTACACCTTC. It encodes CSAPLIRGYTF.